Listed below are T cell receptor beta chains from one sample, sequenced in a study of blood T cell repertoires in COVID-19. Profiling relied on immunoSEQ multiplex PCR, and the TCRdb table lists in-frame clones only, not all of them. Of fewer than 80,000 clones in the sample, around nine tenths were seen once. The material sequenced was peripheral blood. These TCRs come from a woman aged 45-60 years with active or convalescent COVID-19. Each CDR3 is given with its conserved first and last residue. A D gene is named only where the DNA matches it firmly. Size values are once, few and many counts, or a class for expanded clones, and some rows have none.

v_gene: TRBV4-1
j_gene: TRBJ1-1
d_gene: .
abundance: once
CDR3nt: TGCGCCAGCAGCCACGTTCTGCGGAGGAACACTGAAGCTTTCTTT
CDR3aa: CASSHVLRRNTEAFF

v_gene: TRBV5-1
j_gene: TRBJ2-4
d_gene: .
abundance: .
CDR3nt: TGCGCCAGCAGCTTGGGTACAGGAGCCAAAAACATTCAGTACTTC
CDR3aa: CASSLGTGAKNIQYF

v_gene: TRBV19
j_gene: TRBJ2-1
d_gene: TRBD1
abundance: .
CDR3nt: TGTGCCAGTAGTATTCCGGACAGGGACCAGCAGTTCTTC
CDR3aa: CASSIPDRDQQFF

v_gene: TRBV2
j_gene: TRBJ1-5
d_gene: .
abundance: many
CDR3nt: TGTGCCAGCAGTGAAGGGGCAGCCCAGCATTTT
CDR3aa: CASSEGAAQHF

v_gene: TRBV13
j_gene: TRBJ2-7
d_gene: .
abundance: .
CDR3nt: TGTGCCAGCAGCTTCCAGGGGCACTCCTACGAGCAGTACTTC
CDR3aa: CASSFQGHSYEQYF

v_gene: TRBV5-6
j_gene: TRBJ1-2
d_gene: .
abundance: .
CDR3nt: TGTGCCAGCAGCTTGGGTACAGCTAACTATGGCTACACCTTC
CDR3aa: CASSLGTANYGYTF

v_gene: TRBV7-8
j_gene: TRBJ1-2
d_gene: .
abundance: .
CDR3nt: TGTGCCAGCAGCTTAGACAGTGGGGGCGACTATGGCTACACCTTC
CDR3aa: CASSLDSGGDYGYTF

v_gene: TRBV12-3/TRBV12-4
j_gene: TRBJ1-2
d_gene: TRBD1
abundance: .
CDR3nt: TGTGCCAGCACCGGACAGGGGGTGAGTGGCTACACCTTC
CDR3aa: CASTGQGVSGYTF

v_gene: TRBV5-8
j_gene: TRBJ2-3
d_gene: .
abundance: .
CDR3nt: TGTGCCAGCAGATTTTCAGGAACAGATACGCAGTATTTT
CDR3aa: CASRFSGTDTQYF

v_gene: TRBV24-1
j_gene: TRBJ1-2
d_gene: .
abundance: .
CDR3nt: TGTGCCACCAGTGACCCCAGCGTCCCGTCCTATGGCTACACCTTC
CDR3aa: CATSDPSVPSYGYTF

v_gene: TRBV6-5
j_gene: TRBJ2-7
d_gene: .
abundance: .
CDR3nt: TGTGCCAGCAATGGGCAGGGTTCCTACGAGCAGTACTTC
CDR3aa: CASNGQGSYEQYF

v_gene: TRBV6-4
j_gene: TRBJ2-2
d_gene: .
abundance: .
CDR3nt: TGTGCCACCCTCAGCGGAACCGGGGAGCTGTTTTTT
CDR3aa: CATLSGTGELFF

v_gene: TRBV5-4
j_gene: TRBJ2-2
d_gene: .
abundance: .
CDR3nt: TGTGCCAGCAGCACTCCCGGAGGGGCGAACACCGGGGAGCTGTTTTTT
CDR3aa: CASSTPGGANTGELFF

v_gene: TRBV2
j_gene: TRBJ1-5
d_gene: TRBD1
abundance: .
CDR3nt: TGTGCCAGCAGAGCCGGGACAGCAACGTGGCCCCAGCATTTT
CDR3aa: CASRAGTATWPQHF

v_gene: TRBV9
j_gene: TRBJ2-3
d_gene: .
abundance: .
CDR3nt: TGTGCCAGCAGCGTAGGAGTTGGGCAGTCGTTTTTCGCAGATACGCAGTATTTT
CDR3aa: CASSVGVGQSFFADTQYF

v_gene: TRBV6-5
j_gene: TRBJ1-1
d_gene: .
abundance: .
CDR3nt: TGTGCCAGCACCCCTGGGGCAGGGGAAACTGAAGCTTTCTTT
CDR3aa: CASTPGAGETEAFF

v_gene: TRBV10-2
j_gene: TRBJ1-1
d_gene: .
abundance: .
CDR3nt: TGCGCCAGCAGTGAATACCAGGTTCTGAACACTGAAGCTTTCTTT
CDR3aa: CASSEYQVLNTEAFF

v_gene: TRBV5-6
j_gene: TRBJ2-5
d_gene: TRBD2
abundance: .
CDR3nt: TGTGCCAGCAGCTTGGGACTAGCGGGAGCAGGCCGCGAGACCCAGTACTTC
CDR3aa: CASSLGLAGAGRETQYF

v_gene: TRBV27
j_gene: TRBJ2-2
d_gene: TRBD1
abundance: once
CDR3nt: TGTGCCAGCAGTTTGGTGACAGGGTCTTTAGGGGAGCTGTTTTTT
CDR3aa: CASSLVTGSLGELFF